One sample yielded the 2 T cell receptor beta chains listed below, sequenced in a study of tumor-infiltrating lymphocytes in primary liver carcinoma. The researchers produced TCR beta cDNA from roughly 500 ng total RNA with a constant-region primer. Three nested multiplex PCR rounds of slightly modified ARM-PCR generated TCR beta libraries. Amplification in the first two PCR rounds was performed using TRBV1-TRBV30 forward primers and a C-beta reverse primer for around 10 cycles each. TCRdb called the multiplex PCR reads again in MiXCR, with one record for every CDR3 protein. Of approximately 300,000 distinct CDR3 sequences listed, roughly two thirds were seen once; the top ten hold roughly 9%. It was unsorted whole blood that yielded blood RNA, and germline DNA was also extracted. Sequenced sample: peripheral blood. Receptors originate from a man aged 35 to 55 with primary liver carcinoma and hepatitis B virus infection.

This clonotype was found a few times. The chain has TRBV30 and TRBJ2-5; a weak D match, TRBD1 (5 bases). V lost 1 base and J lost 5, with 11 bases in between. The CDR3 consists of 13 residues. Germline CDR1 and CDR2: GTSNPN and SVGIG (reference sequence). The CDR3 region has the DNA TGTGCCTGGAGTGAAAGGGGCCGGGAGACCCAGTACTTC. Amino acid sequence: CAWSERGRETQYF.

Worth noting for this clonotype: A much larger clone differs from this one at a single base, so this may be a read error. The chain is built from TRBV29-1 and TRBJ1-5; TRBD1 matches 7 bases. The CDR3 loop spans 17 amino acids. The germline gives CDR1 SQVTM, CDR2 ANQGSEA. The CDR3 loop is CSVQDREDGWGNQPQHF. CDR3 bases: TGCAGCGTTCAAGACAGGGAGGATGGTTGGGGCAATCAGCCCCAGCATTTT.